This entry lists 26 T cell receptor beta chains sequenced from one sample in a study of blood T cell repertoires in COVID-19. The table came from immunoSEQ multiplex PCR; TCRdb's copy has only in-frame clones and leaves some out. The sample records approximately 220,000 clones, 87% being singletons. Sequenced material: PBMCs or T cells enriched from blood (not recorded which). These receptors all come from a woman in her twenties or thirties with acute COVID-19.

The V call is TRBV24-1, the J call TRBJ2-5; 12 positions agree with TRBD2. With V trimmed by 7 bases and J by 2 bases, 10 bases remained unmatched. Germline V gene sequence: CDR1 KGHDR, CDR2 SFDVKD. This CDR3 is 17 amino acids long. The CDR3 DNA reads as TGTGCCACCAGCGAAGCGACCGGACTAGCGGGACAAGAGACCCAGTACTTC. This sequence encodes CATSEATGLAGQETQYF.

The chain uses TRBV5-6 and TRBJ2-1; TRBD2 matches 10 bases. The CDR3 extends over 18 amino acids. Germline CDR1 SGHDT, CDR2 YYEEEE. After removal of 2 bases from V and 4 bases from J, the junction contained 12 bases not matched to a gene. In nucleotides, the CDR3 is TGTGCCAGCAGCTTAAGTTTCTGGGGGACTAGCGTTTACAATGAGCAGTTCTTC. Protein sequence: CASSLSFWGTSVYNEQFF.

The chain joins TRBV7-9 to TRBJ1-1, with TRBD1 as a possible D gene (5 bases). V was shortened by 1 base and J by 4 bases, with 10 bases between the two germline ends. This CDR3 is built from 14 residues. CDR1 is SEHNR and CDR2 is FQNEAQ in the germline V gene (reference sequence). The CDR3, as DNA: TGTGCCAGCAGCTTAGGGCGGGGGTTCACTGAAGCTTTCTTT. Translating it yields CASSLGRGFTEAFF.

The V gene is TRBV12-3 or TRBV12-4, the J gene TRBJ2-5, with 8 positions matching TRBD1. The CDR3 loop spans 13 amino acids. Trimming took 5 bases from V and 5 from J; bases not matched to a gene: 4. The CDR3 sequence: CASSGDRGETQYF. In DNA, the CDR3 is TGTGCCAGCAGTGGTGACAGGGGTGAGACCCAGTACTTC.

The CDR3 sequence is CASSQAPDSEQYF. CDR3 sequence (DNA): TGTGCCAGCAGCCAAGCGCCCGACTCGGAGCAGTACTTC. The chain couples TRBV14 to TRBJ2-7; no clear D gene. Germline CDR1 SGHDN, CDR2 FVKESK. The CDR3 runs 13 residues. V was clipped by 1 base and J by 7 bases, with 11 bases between them.

The chain recombines TRBV19 with TRBJ1-5; maybe TRBD1 (6 bases). V dropped 4 bases and J dropped 12 bases, with 16 bases sitting between them. The CDR3 runs 13 residues. Germline CDR1 is LNHDA and CDR2 is SQIVND (reference sequence). CDR3 in amino acids: CASSTNKGELQHF. CDR3 nucleotide sequence: TGTGCCAGTAGTACAAATAAGGGGGAGCTCCAGCATTTT.

This rearrangement joins TRBV7-2 to TRBJ1-2; no definite D call. CDR3 size: 14 residues. Germline V gene data show CDR1 as SGHTA and CDR2 as FQGNSA. V was trimmed by 0 bases and J by 2 bases, leaving 7 bases between them. CDR3 nucleotide sequence: TGTGCCAGCAGCTTAGCGGGAGGCAACTATGGCTACACCTTC. It encodes CASSLAGGNYGYTF.

This sequence joins TRBV10-3 and TRBJ1-5, with D possibly TRBD1 on 6 matching bases. Trimming removed 3 bases from V and 4 bases from J, with 10 bases in between. Germline assignment: CDR1 ENHRY and CDR2 SYGVKD. The CDR3 is made up of 14 amino acids. DNA of the CDR3: TGTGCCATCAGTGAAGCAGGGGATAATCAGCCCCAGCATTTT. Its translation: CAISEAGDNQPQHF.

The chain is built from TRBV30 and TRBJ1-2; no clear D. Germline V gives CDR1 GTSNPN, CDR2 SVGIG (reference sequence). This CDR3 contains 15 residues. V lost 1 base, J lost 4 bases, and 16 bases lay in between. This CDR3 is CAWSEAAAHFYGYTF. The DNA of the CDR3 is TGTGCCTGGAGTGAGGCGGCAGCCCACTTCTATGGCTACACCTTC.

The chain combines TRBV5-6 with TRBJ1-2; the D gene is possibly TRBD1 (5 bases). There are 14 residues in the CDR3. V dropped 3 bases and J dropped 6 bases, with 15 bases sitting between them. Germline loops: CDR1 SGHDT, CDR2 YYEEEE. The CDR3 loop is CASSSPAGWDGYTF. The CDR3 region has the DNA TGTGCCAGCAGCTCCCCGGCAGGGTGGGATGGCTACACCTTC. Looking up the rest from reference TRBV5-6 and TRBJ1-2 gives the full variable domain: DAGVTQSPTHLIKTRGQQVTLRCSPKSGHDTVSWYQQALGQGPQFIFQYYEEEERQRGNFPDRFSGHQFPNYSSELNVNALLLGDSALYLCASSSPAGWDGYTFGSGTRLTVV.

The chain uses TRBV5-6 and TRBJ1-5; TRBD1 might be the D (5 bases). The CDR3 runs to 14 residues. The germline V gene encodes CDR1 SGHDT and CDR2 YYEEEE. Deletions cut 6 bases from V and 1 base from J, with 11 bases between. The CDR3 protein is CASNLGHSNQPQHF. Here the CDR3 DNA reads TGTGCCAGCAACCTGGGGCACAGCAATCAGCCCCAGCATTTT.

The rearrangement joins TRBV7-2 to TRBJ2-6, with D tentatively TRBD1 (6 bases). This CDR3 contains 15 residues. V was pared by 4 bases and J by 10 bases, with 17 bases between. Germline CDR1 is SGHTA and CDR2 is FQGNSA. DNA for the CDR3: TGTGCCAGCAGCTCCCGCCCCGGGACATTGAACGTCCTGACTTTC. Residues: CASSSRPGTLNVLTF.

This clone appeared once. The chain has TRBV9 and TRBJ2-3; 12 nucleotides align to TRBD2. Germline V CDR1 and CDR2: SGDLS, YYNGEE. J lost 2 bases, V lost 3 bases, and 10 bases had no gene match. The CDR3 extends over 18 amino acids. The CDR3 spells CASSASRLAGDFTDTQYF. The CDR3 DNA reads as TGTGCCAGCAGCGCCTCACGACTAGCGGGGGATTTCACAGATACGCAGTATTTT.

The V and J genes are TRBV10-3 and TRBJ1-1; TRBD1 matches at 9 bases. The CDR3 consists of 19 residues. After removal of 4 bases from V and 1 base from J, the junction contained 16 bases not matched to a gene. Looked up from germline, CDR1 is ENHRY and CDR2 is SYGVKD. The DNA for the CDR3 is TGTGCCATCAGTGGTATGGGACAGGGTATTGGGGCCGGGAACACTGAAGCTTTCTTT. This gives the protein CAISGMGQGIGAGNTEAFF.

The rearrangement uses TRBV6-6 and TRBJ1-4; TRBD1 matches at 8 bases. The V and J ends lost 5 bases and 4 bases, in that order; junction bases with no gene match: 12. CDR1 is MNHNY, CDR2 SVGAGI, per germline (reference sequence). This CDR3 comprises 17 residues. CDR3 coding DNA: TGTGCCAGCAGTCTGGCGGGGTACAGGGGGGGTAATGAAAAACTGTTTTTT. It yields the protein CASSLAGYRGGNEKLFF.

This rearrangement joins TRBV7-2 to TRBJ2-1; possibly TRBD2 for D (6 bases). The germline V gene encodes CDR1 SGHTA and CDR2 FQGNSA. V lost 5 bases, J lost 0 bases, and 11 bases lay in between. This CDR3 is 15 amino acids long. In DNA form, the CDR3 reads TGTGCCAGCAGCAAAGGGGAGGTCTCCTACAATGAGCAGTTCTTC. Translating gives CASSKGEVSYNEQFF.

The chain joins TRBV19 to TRBJ1-1, with TRBD1 matching over 9 bases. V trimming: 6 bases; J trimming: 3 bases; junction bases outside the gene matches: 8. The CDR3 runs to 15 residues. The V gene's germline CDR1 is LNHDA and CDR2 SQIVND (reference sequence). Here the CDR3 reads CASRLTGGKDTEAFF. The CDR3 nucleotides are TGTGCCAGTAGACTCACAGGGGGCAAGGACACTGAAGCTTTCTTT. Filled out from reference TRBV19 and TRBJ1-1, the complete variable domain reads DGGITQSPKYLFRKEGQNVTLSCEQNLNHDAMYWYRQDPGQGLRLIYYSQIVNDFQKGDIAEGYSVSREKKESFPLTVTSAQKNPTAFYLCASRLTGGKDTEAFFGQGTRLTVV.

This chain uses TRBV7-9 with TRBJ1-2; the match to TRBD1 covers 8 bases. V shed 4 bases, J shed 4 bases, and the junction held 11 bases outside the gene matches. Germline lookup yields CDR1 SEHNR and CDR2 FQNEAQ (reference sequence). There are 16 residues in the CDR3. The CDR3: CASSSPTGEGVYGYTF. As DNA, the CDR3 is TGTGCCAGCAGCTCTCCGACAGGGGAAGGCGTCTATGGCTACACCTTC.

The CDR3 protein is CASSYTGQGTDTQYF. For the CDR3, the DNA is TGTGCCAGCAGTTACACGGGACAGGGTACAGATACGCAGTATTTT. The chain links TRBV6-6 to TRBJ2-3, with 9 bases matching TRBD1. The CDR3 is 15 residues long. CDR1 MNHNY and CDR2 SVGAGI come from the germline V gene (reference sequence). Trimming at V came to 2 bases and at J to 3 bases, leaving 3 bases not matched to a gene.

This clone showed up just once. The chain employs TRBV5-6 and TRBJ2-1; 10 bases agree with TRBD1. J gave up 3 bases and V 5 bases, and 5 bases lay outside the gene matches. The germline CDR1 and CDR2 sequences are SGHDT and YYEEEE. The CDR3 is made up of 15 amino acids. CDR3 loop: CASRPGTGVYNEQFF. CDR3 DNA: TGTGCCAGCAGACCCGGGACAGGGGTCTACAATGAGCAGTTCTTC.

The chain couples TRBV19 to TRBJ2-7; 7 bases agree with TRBD1. From germline, CDR1 is LNHDA and CDR2 SQIVND (reference sequence). CDR3 size: 15 residues. V lost 5 bases, J lost 1 base, and 8 bases stayed unmatched. The CDR3 sequence: CASSQGVDGSYEQYF. The CDR3 region has the DNA TGTGCCAGTAGTCAGGGGGTGGATGGTTCCTACGAGCAGTACTTC.

The chain joins TRBV5-5 to TRBJ1-3; 9 nucleotides agree with TRBD1. CDR1 is SGHKS, CDR2 YYEKEE, per germline (reference sequence). This CDR3 comprises 16 residues. V lost 4 bases and J lost 2; bases outside the gene matches: 7. CDR3 loop: CASSPDRGTPGNTIYF. The CDR3 DNA reads as TGTGCCAGCAGCCCAGACAGGGGGACCCCTGGAAACACCATATATTTT.

The chain couples TRBV2 to TRBJ2-5; 11 bases agree with TRBD2. Per germline, CDR1 SNHLY and CDR2 FYNNEI. The CDR3 consists of 15 residues. The J segment lost 2 bases and the V segment lost 5 bases, leaving 4 bases of the junction unmatched. The CDR3 here is CASSLLAGEQETQYF. The CDR3 DNA reads as TGTGCCAGCAGTCTACTAGCGGGGGAGCAAGAGACCCAGTACTTC. Looking up the rest from reference TRBV2 and TRBJ2-5 gives the full variable domain: EPEVTQTPSHQVTQMGQEVILRCVPISNHLYFYWYRQILGQKVEFLVSFYNNEISEKSEIFDDQFSVERPDGSNFTLKIRSTKLEDSAMYFCASSLLAGEQETQYFGPGTRLLVL.

This chain connects TRBV7-9 to TRBJ2-1; TRBD2 agrees at 12 bases. From germline, CDR1 is SEHNR and CDR2 FQNEAQ (reference sequence). CDR3 size: 15 residues. V was pared by 4 bases and J by 6 bases, with 4 bases of the junction left unmatched. The chain's CDR3 is CASSSILAGGNEQFF. The CDR3 DNA reads TGTGCCAGCAGCTCAATACTAGCGGGGGGCAATGAGCAGTTCTTC.

This clone came up once. This chain connects TRBV29-1 to TRBJ2-5; TRBD1 matches at 9 bases. The CDR3 is made up of 15 amino acids. Germline-derived CDR1 and CDR2 are SQVTM and ANQGSEA. The V gene end was trimmed by 4 bases and the J gene end by 4 bases; junction bases not matched to a gene: 10. The CDR3 spells CSVAGGDRAGETQYF. The CDR3 bases are TGCAGCGTTGCTGGGGGGGACAGGGCGGGAGAGACCCAGTACTTC. Supplemented by reference TRBV29-1 and TRBJ2-5, the full variable domain reads SAVISQKPSRDICQRGTSLTIQCQVDSQVTMMFWYRQQPGQSLTLIATANQGSEATYESGFVIDKFPISRPNLTFSTLTVSNMSPEDSSIYLCSVAGGDRAGETQYFGPGTRLLVL.

This clone appeared a single time. An end of the junction differs from the germline gene, which may be a read error. Written as DNA, the CDR3 is TGTGCCAGTAGTCAGGGCGCCGGTCAAGAGACCCAAGGGACCCAGTACTTC. The encoded protein is CASSQGAGQETQGTQYF. This chain connects TRBV19 to TRBJ2-5; D is perhaps TRBD1 (5 bases). Looked up from germline, CDR1 is LNHDA and CDR2 is SQIVND (reference sequence). The CDR3 runs 17 residues.